The rows below give T cell receptor beta chains drawn from one sample of a study of T-cell reconstitution after alpha-beta-depleted transplantation in children. TCRdb reprocessed the PCR reads with MiXCR, giving one entry per CDR3 protein. The sample has around 300,000 distinct CDR3 sequences; about a tenth are singletons. The specimen was PBMCs, collected before TCRalphabeta/CD19-depleted stem cell transplant. The receptor source for this set is a boy younger than two with acute myeloid leukemia, due to receive a stem cell transplant. CDR3s include the opening cysteine and the closing phenylalanine or tryptophan. D genes are given only for firm matches. The size field is filled for only some rows; it gives once, few, many or a size class.

j_call: TRBJ2-6; v_call: TRBV28; d_call: -; clone_size: -; cdr3_nt: TGTGCCAGCAGTTTAAGGACAGCTTCCATCTCTGGGGCCAACGTCCTGACTTTC; cdr3_aa: CASSLRTASISGANVLTF
j_call: TRBJ1-1; v_call: TRBV5-6; d_call: -; clone_size: many; cdr3_nt: TGTGCCAGCAGTTCACGCGGGAACACTGAAGCTTTCTTT; cdr3_aa: CASSSRGNTEAFF
j_call: TRBJ1-5; v_call: TRBV6-2/TRBV6-3; d_call: -; clone_size: many; cdr3_nt: TGTGCCAGCAGCCCCACAGTAACCCGTCAGCCCCAGCATTTT; cdr3_aa: CASSPTVTRQPQHF
j_call: TRBJ2-7; v_call: TRBV21-1; d_call: -; clone_size: many; cdr3_nt: TGTGCCAGCAGCAAAACAGGGGGAAACTACGAGCAGTACTTC; cdr3_aa: CASSKTGGNYEQYF
j_call: TRBJ2-1; v_call: TRBV3-1; d_call: TRBD2; clone_size: many; cdr3_nt: TGTGCCAGCAGCCAAGGGCTAGCGGGGGCAAACAATGAGCAGTTCTTC; cdr3_aa: CASSQGLAGANNEQFF
j_call: TRBJ2-3; v_call: TRBV5-1; d_call: TRBD2; clone_size: many; cdr3_nt: TGCGCCAGCAGCCCGCGGACTAGTGCAGATACGCAGTATTTT; cdr3_aa: CASSPRTSADTQYF
j_call: TRBJ1-5; v_call: TRBV27; d_call: -; clone_size: few; cdr3_nt: TGTGCCAGCAGTTTAAGGATGGGAGGGTATGAGCGTAATCAGCCCCAGCATTTT; cdr3_aa: CASSLRMGGYERNQPQHF
j_call: TRBJ1-2; v_call: TRBV7-9; d_call: TRBD1; clone_size: many; cdr3_nt: TGTGCCAGCAGCTCCCTCCTCGGACAGGGACGAAACTATGGCTACACCTTC; cdr3_aa: CASSSLLGQGRNYGYTF
j_call: TRBJ2-7; v_call: TRBV2; d_call: -; clone_size: -; cdr3_nt: TGTGCCAGCAGACCACAGGCGGCCTCCTACGAGCAGTACTTC; cdr3_aa: CASRPQAASYEQYF
j_call: TRBJ1-3; v_call: TRBV4-2; d_call: -; clone_size: many; cdr3_nt: TGTGCCAGCAGCCAAGATAACCCTGGAAACACCATATATTTT; cdr3_aa: CASSQDNPGNTIYF
j_call: TRBJ2-1; v_call: TRBV28; d_call: TRBD2; clone_size: many; cdr3_nt: TGTGCCAGCAGTTTTACCGGGAGGGCCCTCGGGGAGCAGTTCTTC; cdr3_aa: CASSFTGRALGEQFF
j_call: TRBJ1-2; v_call: TRBV28; d_call: -; clone_size: many; cdr3_nt: TGTGCCAGCAGATCGATGATAAGGACAGCCGACGTCTATGGCTACACCTTC; cdr3_aa: CASRSMIRTADVYGYTF
j_call: TRBJ2-1; v_call: TRBV14; d_call: TRBD2; clone_size: many; cdr3_nt: TGTGCCAGCAGCCCTACCCGAGGACAGCGGGGGGGCTTGGAGCAGTTCTTC; cdr3_aa: CASSPTRGQRGGLEQFF
j_call: TRBJ1-2; v_call: TRBV7-2; d_call: -; clone_size: few; cdr3_nt: TGTGCCAGCAGCCTTCGCTATACATACGAAGGGCTCTATGGCTACACCTTC; cdr3_aa: CASSLRYTYEGLYGYTF
j_call: TRBJ2-7; v_call: TRBV7-9; d_call: -; clone_size: many; cdr3_nt: TGTGCCAGCAGCTCACAGGGTTGGACCTACGAGCAGTACTTC; cdr3_aa: CASSSQGWTYEQYF
j_call: TRBJ2-7; v_call: TRBV18; d_call: -; clone_size: many; cdr3_nt: TGTGCCAGCTCATCTCTCTCGGGACATTCCTACGAGCAGTACTTC; cdr3_aa: CASSSLSGHSYEQYF
j_call: TRBJ2-7; v_call: TRBV7-2; d_call: -; clone_size: many; cdr3_nt: TGTGCCAGCAGCTTAGTGGAAGCCTACGAGCAGTACTTC; cdr3_aa: CASSLVEAYEQYF
j_call: TRBJ1-1; v_call: TRBV28; d_call: -; clone_size: many; cdr3_nt: TGTGCCAGCAGCATAGGGGGACTCAACACTGAAGCTTTCTTT; cdr3_aa: CASSIGGLNTEAFF
j_call: TRBJ2-7; v_call: TRBV10-3; d_call: -; clone_size: many; cdr3_nt: TGTGCCATCAGTGGGGGGGGATTACAGGGCTCCTACGAGCAGTACTTC; cdr3_aa: CAISGGGLQGSYEQYF
j_call: TRBJ1-1; v_call: TRBV7-2; d_call: TRBD1; clone_size: many; cdr3_nt: TGTGCCAGCAGCGCGTACCTCGGGACAGGGCGAACTGAAGCTTTCTTT; cdr3_aa: CASSAYLGTGRTEAFF
j_call: TRBJ1-1; v_call: TRBV7-9; d_call: -; clone_size: many; cdr3_nt: TGTGCCAGCAACCCCGTAATGGCCCGGAACACTGAAGCTTTCTTT; cdr3_aa: CASNPVMARNTEAFF
j_call: TRBJ2-7; v_call: TRBV10-3; d_call: -; clone_size: many; cdr3_nt: TGTGCCATCAGTGAGGGTAGTGCGTTTAGCTCCTACGAGCAGTACTTC; cdr3_aa: CAISEGSAFSSYEQYF
j_call: TRBJ2-6; v_call: TRBV3-1; d_call: -; clone_size: few; cdr3_nt: TGTGCCAGCAGCCAAGATGAAGGGACAAAAAACGTCCTGACTTTC; cdr3_aa: CASSQDEGTKNVLTF
j_call: TRBJ2-7; v_call: TRBV9; d_call: TRBD2; clone_size: many; cdr3_nt: TGTGCCAGCAGCGCCGGGGGGGAGCAGTACTTC; cdr3_aa: CASSAGGEQYF
j_call: TRBJ2-7; v_call: TRBV20-1; d_call: TRBD2; clone_size: -; cdr3_nt: TGCAGTGCTAGACCCTGGGAGAGCGGGAGGGCCCCCCACGAGCAGTACTTC; cdr3_aa: CSARPWESGRAPHEQYF
j_call: TRBJ2-3; v_call: TRBV7-3; d_call: -; clone_size: -; cdr3_nt: TGTGCCAGCAGCTTAAACCCTAGCGTAGGCACAGATACGCAGTATTTT; cdr3_aa: CASSLNPSVGTDTQYF
j_call: TRBJ2-7; v_call: TRBV12-3/TRBV12-4; d_call: TRBD2; clone_size: many; cdr3_nt: TGTGCCAGCAGTTTACCCCGGACTAGGAACGAGCAGTACTTC; cdr3_aa: CASSLPRTRNEQYF
j_call: TRBJ2-7; v_call: TRBV19; d_call: -; clone_size: few; cdr3_nt: TGTGCCAGTAGTGTCGGTAGCGGTTACGAGCAGTACTTC; cdr3_aa: CASSVGSGYEQYF
j_call: TRBJ2-1; v_call: TRBV11-3; d_call: -; clone_size: many; cdr3_nt: TGTGCCAGCAGCTTCCTACAGGGCGGGTACAATGAGCAGTTCTTC; cdr3_aa: CASSFLQGGYNEQFF
j_call: TRBJ2-7; v_call: TRBV2; d_call: -; clone_size: many; cdr3_nt: TGTGCCAGCAGGGATGGGCAGTACTTC; cdr3_aa: CASRDGQYF
j_call: TRBJ2-5; v_call: TRBV10-3; d_call: -; clone_size: many; cdr3_nt: TGTGCCATCAGGTCGGGAGTCGCGGAGACCCAGTACTTC; cdr3_aa: CAIRSGVAETQYF
j_call: TRBJ2-7; v_call: TRBV6-5; d_call: -; clone_size: few; cdr3_nt: TGTGCCAGCAGTTACACTCCTCGACCGGGACCCTACGAGCAGTACTTC; cdr3_aa: CASSYTPRPGPYEQYF
j_call: TRBJ2-7; v_call: TRBV4-2; d_call: TRBD1; clone_size: few; cdr3_nt: TGTGCCAGCAGCCCCGCCGAGGGACAGGGTGTTTACGAGCAGTACTTC; cdr3_aa: CASSPAEGQGVYEQYF
j_call: TRBJ1-1; v_call: TRBV29-1; d_call: -; clone_size: many; cdr3_nt: TGCAGCGTGATAGGGCAGTTCGACACTGAAGCTTTCTTT; cdr3_aa: CSVIGQFDTEAFF
j_call: TRBJ2-7; v_call: TRBV20-1; d_call: -; clone_size: few; cdr3_nt: TGCTGTGCTAGAATGGTACCAGGGTATTCCTACGAGCAGTACTTC; cdr3_aa: CCARMVPGYSYEQYF
j_call: TRBJ2-1; v_call: TRBV5-1; d_call: TRBD1; clone_size: few; cdr3_nt: TGCGCCAGCAGCTTAAGTGCAGGGACAGGGCCTTTCTACAATGAGCAGTTCTTC; cdr3_aa: CASSLSAGTGPFYNEQFF
j_call: TRBJ2-5; v_call: TRBV5-1; d_call: -; clone_size: many; cdr3_nt: TGCGCCAGCAGCTTATCTCTATACGCGAGGACCCAGTACTTC; cdr3_aa: CASSLSLYARTQYF
j_call: TRBJ2-7; v_call: TRBV19; d_call: -; clone_size: -; cdr3_nt: TGTGCCAGTAGTTTTGGACACGGCCCTTACGAGCAGTACTTC; cdr3_aa: CASSFGHGPYEQYF